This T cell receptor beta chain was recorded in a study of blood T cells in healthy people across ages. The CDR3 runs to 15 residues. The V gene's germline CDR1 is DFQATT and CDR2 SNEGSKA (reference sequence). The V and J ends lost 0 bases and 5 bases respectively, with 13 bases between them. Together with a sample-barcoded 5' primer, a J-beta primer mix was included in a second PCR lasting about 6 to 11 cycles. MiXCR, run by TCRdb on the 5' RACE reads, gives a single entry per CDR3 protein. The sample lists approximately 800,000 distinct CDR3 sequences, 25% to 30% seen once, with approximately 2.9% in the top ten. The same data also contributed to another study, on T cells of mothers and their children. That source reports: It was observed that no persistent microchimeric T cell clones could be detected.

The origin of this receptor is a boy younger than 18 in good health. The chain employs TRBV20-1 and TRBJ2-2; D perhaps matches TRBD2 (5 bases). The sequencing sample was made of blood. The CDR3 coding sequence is TGCAGTGCTAGAGACAGGCTCCCGGGGACCGGGGAGCTGTTTTTT. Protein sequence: CSARDRLPGTGELFF.